Many counts were recorded for the clone carrying this T cell receptor beta chain. The data stem from a study of human T cells and chemical hapten exposure. The time point denotes: patch test 2, 6 weeks after DPC sensitization. The treatment was: therapeutic diphenylcyclopropenone sensitization with weekly scalp DPC. Trimming took off 5 bases at V and 0 bases at J, with 13 bases between the two ends. Germline V gene sequence: CDR1 SGHTA, CDR2 FQGNSA. CDR3 size: 15 residues. TCRdb analysed the RACE reads with MiXCR anew, one entry per CDR3 protein. The sample records about 350,000 distinct CDR3 sequences, about 6% being singletons.

The sequence was collected from a woman between 18 and 29 years old with alopecia areata. Some clones in this sample may be carry-over from other donors' samples. This chain links TRBV7-2 with TRBJ1-1; weak D call: TRBD1 (5 bases). Source: whole blood, taken in connection with sensitization to the hapten diphenylcyclopropenone (DPC). CDR3 amino acids: CASSLYDSLNTEAFF. The CDR3 bases are TGTGCCAGCAGCCTCTACGACAGCTTGAACACTGAAGCTTTCTTT.